This T cell receptor beta chain comes out of a study of metastatic and nonmetastatic thyroid tumors. In the study overall: Malignant and benign thyroid patients had repertoires compared in peripheral blood and tumor or nodule tissue.

Original handling: Clinicopathological groups supplied CDR3 differences that were used to build a distant-metastasis classifier for papillary thyroid cancer. TCRdb reprocessed the PCR reads using MiXCR. Here the V and J calls rest on TCRdb's processing, not on the authors' analysis. This table has about 33,000 clones, approximately 11% appearing once. This clone was found many times. Patients were all untreated before their thyroid surgery. This sequence was found in a female donor with papillary thyroid cancer or a benign thyroid nodule (not recorded which). Some clones in this sample may be carry-over from other donors' samples. The sequenced material came from blood.

CDR3 region: CASKPDLTNYGYTF. CDR3 DNA sequence: TGTGCCAGCAAGCCGGACCTTACTAACTATGGCTACACCTTC. The J gene is TRBJ1-2, the V gene TRBV2; D call uncertain. The CDR3 runs 14 residues. Germline V gene data show CDR1 as SNHLY and CDR2 as FYNNEI. The germline V and J ends were trimmed by 7 bases and 0 bases, with 12 bases remaining between them.